This entry features one T cell receptor (beta chain) sequence. The data derive from a study of cytomegalovirus exposure and HLA in healthy donors. The V gene end was trimmed by 5 bases and the J gene end by 8 bases; junction bases not matched to a gene: 6. CDR3 length: 12 amino acids. Germline V gene data show CDR1 as GTSNPN and CDR2 as SVGIG (reference sequence). Amplification used 60 Vbeta primers and 13 Jbeta primers. Assay: immunoSEQ multiplex PCR; the TCRdb copy retains only in-frame clones and omits some. The table includes approximately 73,000 clones, over 55% detected once. The rearrangement uses TRBV30 and TRBJ2-4; 7 nucleotides agree with TRBD1. Material: PBMCs. This clonotype originated in a man aged 25-45 years in good health and CMV-seropositive. The CDR3 DNA reads as TGTGCCTGGCGACAGGGTAGAGACATTCAGTACTTC. It translates to CAWRQGRDIQYF.